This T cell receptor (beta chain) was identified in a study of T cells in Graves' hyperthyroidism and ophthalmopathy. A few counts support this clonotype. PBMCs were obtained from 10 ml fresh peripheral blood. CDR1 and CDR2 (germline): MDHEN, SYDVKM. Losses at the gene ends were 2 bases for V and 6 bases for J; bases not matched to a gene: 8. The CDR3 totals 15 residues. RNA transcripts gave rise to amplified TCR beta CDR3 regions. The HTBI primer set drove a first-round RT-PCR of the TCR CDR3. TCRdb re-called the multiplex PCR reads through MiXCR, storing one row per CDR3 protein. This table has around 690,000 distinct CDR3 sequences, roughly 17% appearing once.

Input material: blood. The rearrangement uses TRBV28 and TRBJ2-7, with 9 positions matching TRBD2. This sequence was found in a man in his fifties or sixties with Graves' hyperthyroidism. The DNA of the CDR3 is TGTGCCAGCAGTTTAATGCGGGAGGGCCCGGGCGAGCAGTACTTC. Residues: CASSLMREGPGEQYF.